This T cell receptor (beta chain) was observed in a study of OX40 agonist ivuxolimab in advanced cancers. Some clones are missing from TCRdb's copy, which holds only in-frame ones; the method was immunoSEQ multiplex PCR. The sample shows 75,000 or so clones, approximately 81% of them seen only once. This clone has only one observation. Specimen: CD4+ or CD8+ T cells sorted from blood, collected in a trial of the OX40 agonist ivuxolimab. The receptor comes from an adult with an advanced solid tumor such as melanoma, head and neck, liver or kidney cancer.

This CDR3 is CASSLKHPNTGELFF. DNA for the CDR3: TGTGCCAGCAGCTTAAAACATCCGAACACCGGGGAGCTGTTTTTT. The chain carries TRBV7-9 and TRBJ2-2; D gene uncertain. V was cut by 2 bases and J by 0 bases, with 7 bases left in between. Germline CDR1 reads SEHNR; CDR2 reads FQNEAQ (reference sequence). CDR3 length: 15 residues.